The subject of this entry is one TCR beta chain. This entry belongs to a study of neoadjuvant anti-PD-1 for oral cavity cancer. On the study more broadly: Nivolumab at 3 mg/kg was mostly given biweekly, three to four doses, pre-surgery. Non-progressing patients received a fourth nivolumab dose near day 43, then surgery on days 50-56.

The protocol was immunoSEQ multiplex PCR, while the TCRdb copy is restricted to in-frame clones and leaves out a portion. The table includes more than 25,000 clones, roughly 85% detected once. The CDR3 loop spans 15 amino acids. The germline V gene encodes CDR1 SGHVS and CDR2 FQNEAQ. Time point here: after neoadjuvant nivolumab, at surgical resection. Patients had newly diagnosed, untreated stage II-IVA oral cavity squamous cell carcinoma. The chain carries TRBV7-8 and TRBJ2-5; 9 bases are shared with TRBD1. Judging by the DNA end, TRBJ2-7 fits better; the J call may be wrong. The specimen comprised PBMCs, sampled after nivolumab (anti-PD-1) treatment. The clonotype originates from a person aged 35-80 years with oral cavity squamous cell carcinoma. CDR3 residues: CASSPDRGDAYEQYF. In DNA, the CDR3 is TGTGCCAGCAGCCCGGACAGGGGCGATGCCTACGAGCAGTACTTC.